The rows below give T cell receptor beta chains drawn from one sample of a study of blood T cell repertoires in COVID-19. The repertoire was sequenced with immunoSEQ multiplex PCR; TCRdb's copy has only in-frame clones and lacks some. The sample records over 100,000 clones, more than 80% being singletons. The sample comprised peripheral blood. The receptors originated from a man in his fifties or sixties with acute or convalescent COVID-19. Each CDR3 is given with its conserved first and last residue. D genes are given only for firm matches. Only some rows state a clone size, as once, few, many or a class for expanded clones.

j_gene: TRBJ1-4
abundance: -
v_gene: TRBV5-1
len: 16
d_gene: -
CDR3nt: TGCGCCAGCAGCCTACTAGACAGCACGGGAGGCGAAAAACTGTTTTTT
CDR3aa: CASSLLDSTGGEKLFF

j_gene: TRBJ2-1
abundance: -
v_gene: TRBV5-1
len: 16
d_gene: -
CDR3nt: TGCGCCAGCAGCTCGTTGCTTGCGGGATGGAGTAATGAGCAGTTCTTC
CDR3aa: CASSSLLAGWSNEQFF

j_gene: TRBJ1-3
abundance: -
v_gene: TRBV3-1/TRBV3-2
len: 14
d_gene: -
CDR3nt: TGTGCCAGCAGCCTTCAGGGCCGGGGAAACACCATATATTTT
CDR3aa: CASSLQGRGNTIYF

j_gene: TRBJ1-2
abundance: -
v_gene: TRBV28
len: 15
d_gene: TRBD1
CDR3nt: TGTGCCAGCAGTCCGGTAACGGGACAGATCTATGGCTACACCTTC
CDR3aa: CASSPVTGQIYGYTF

j_gene: TRBJ2-3
abundance: -
v_gene: TRBV30
len: 15
d_gene: TRBD2
CDR3nt: TGTGCCACCGACAAGACTAGCGGGAGGGAGGGGGCACAGTATTTT
CDR3aa: CATDKTSGREGAQYF

j_gene: TRBJ2-7
abundance: -
v_gene: TRBV2
len: 17
d_gene: TRBD2
CDR3nt: TGTGCCAGCAGTGAGAGACCACTGTCGGGAGGGCTTTATGAGCAGTACTTC
CDR3aa: CASSERPLSGGLYEQYF

j_gene: TRBJ2-3
abundance: -
v_gene: TRBV18
len: 14
d_gene: -
CDR3nt: TGTGCCAGCTCACCGCAGGCCAGCACAGATACGCAGTATTTT
CDR3aa: CASSPQASTDTQYF

j_gene: TRBJ1-5
abundance: -
v_gene: TRBV2
len: 12
d_gene: -
CDR3nt: TGTGCCAGCTCGACGACTAGGGGCCCCCAGCATTTT
CDR3aa: CASSTTRGPQHF

j_gene: TRBJ2-2
abundance: -
v_gene: TRBV24-1
len: 15
d_gene: -
CDR3nt: TGTGCCACCAAATCGGCGGAGTCGAACACCGGGGAGCTGTTTTTT
CDR3aa: CATKSAESNTGELFF

j_gene: TRBJ2-2
abundance: -
v_gene: TRBV29-1
len: 14
d_gene: TRBD1
CDR3nt: TGCAGCGTTCAGGGACAGGGAGAAACCGGGGAGCTGTTTTTT
CDR3aa: CSVQGQGETGELFF

j_gene: TRBJ2-3
abundance: -
v_gene: TRBV9
len: 16
d_gene: TRBD2
CDR3nt: TGTGCCAGCAGCGTAGGAGGCGGGAGCCGCACAGATACGCAGTATTTT
CDR3aa: CASSVGGGSRTDTQYF

j_gene: TRBJ1-1
abundance: -
v_gene: TRBV5-1
len: 13
d_gene: -
CDR3nt: TGCGCCAGCAGTTCACAGGGGAACACTGAAGCTTTCTTT
CDR3aa: CASSSQGNTEAFF

j_gene: TRBJ1-4
abundance: -
v_gene: TRBV4-2
len: 15
d_gene: TRBD1
CDR3nt: TGTGCCAGCAGCCCTGCAGGGACAGGGGACCAAAAACTGTTTTTT
CDR3aa: CASSPAGTGDQKLFF

j_gene: TRBJ2-7
abundance: -
v_gene: TRBV19
len: 15
d_gene: TRBD2
CDR3nt: TGTGCCAGTAGTATTCTAGCGGGAGATAATTACGAGCAGTACTTC
CDR3aa: CASSILAGDNYEQYF

j_gene: TRBJ1-1
abundance: -
v_gene: TRBV2
len: 13
d_gene: TRBD1
CDR3nt: TGTGCCAGCAAGAAGCAGGGGGACACTGAAGCTTTCTTT
CDR3aa: CASKKQGDTEAFF

j_gene: TRBJ2-1
abundance: -
v_gene: TRBV27
len: 21
d_gene: -
CDR3nt: TGTGCCAGCAGACTGTCCCTCGTGGGTGTATTTTACACTAGCTCCTACAATGAGCAGTTCTTC
CDR3aa: CASRLSLVGVFYTSSYNEQFF

j_gene: TRBJ1-1
abundance: -
v_gene: TRBV29-1
len: 12
d_gene: TRBD1
CDR3nt: TGCAGCGTAGTTCAGGGGGAGCCTGAAGCTTTCTTT
CDR3aa: CSVVQGEPEAFF

j_gene: TRBJ1-2
abundance: -
v_gene: TRBV19
len: 14
d_gene: -
CDR3nt: TGTGCCAGTCCCATAGTACCCCGGGTTCATGGCTACACCTTC
CDR3aa: CASPIVPRVHGYTF

j_gene: TRBJ2-3
abundance: -
v_gene: TRBV25-1
len: 13
d_gene: -
CDR3nt: TGTGCCAGCAGTGATACGGGCACAGATACGCAGTATTTT
CDR3aa: CASSDTGTDTQYF

j_gene: TRBJ2-1
abundance: -
v_gene: TRBV9
len: 15
d_gene: TRBD2
CDR3nt: TGTGCCAGCAGCTTGGAGACTAGCGGATACAATGAGCAGTTCTTC
CDR3aa: CASSLETSGYNEQFF

j_gene: TRBJ2-7
abundance: -
v_gene: TRBV20-1
len: 15
d_gene: -
CDR3nt: TGCAGTGCTAGTTTGGTGATGACCCGGCAGGGCGAGCAGTACTTC
CDR3aa: CSASLVMTRQGEQYF

j_gene: TRBJ1-2
abundance: -
v_gene: TRBV4-3
len: 15
d_gene: TRBD1
CDR3nt: TGCGCCAGCAGCGGGGGGACAGCCGGCTACTATGGCTACACCTTC
CDR3aa: CASSGGTAGYYGYTF

j_gene: TRBJ2-3
abundance: -
v_gene: TRBV9
len: 15
d_gene: TRBD1
CDR3nt: TGTGCCAGCAGCGTAGATAGGGGGCTCACAGATACGCAGTATTTT
CDR3aa: CASSVDRGLTDTQYF

j_gene: TRBJ1-5
abundance: few
v_gene: TRBV5-1
len: 17
d_gene: TRBD1
CDR3nt: TGCGCCAGCAGCTCTGGACAGGGGGCTTTGGGCAATCAGCCCCAGCATTTT
CDR3aa: CASSSGQGALGNQPQHF

j_gene: TRBJ1-5
abundance: -
v_gene: TRBV24-1
len: 16
d_gene: -
CDR3nt: TGTGCCACCAGTGATTGGGGGCAGGGTGACGGTCAGCCCCAGCATTTT
CDR3aa: CATSDWGQGDGQPQHF

j_gene: TRBJ2-5
abundance: -
v_gene: TRBV6-2/TRBV6-3
len: 15
d_gene: TRBD2
CDR3nt: TGTGCCAGCCGCCCCGCTAGCGGGAGAAGGGAGACCCAGTACTTC
CDR3aa: CASRPASGRRETQYF

j_gene: TRBJ2-3
abundance: -
v_gene: TRBV19
len: 14
d_gene: -
CDR3nt: TGTGCCAGTAGTATACGGGACAACACAGATACGCAGTATTTT
CDR3aa: CASSIRDNTDTQYF

j_gene: TRBJ1-4
abundance: -
v_gene: TRBV5-1
len: 15
d_gene: TRBD1
CDR3nt: TGCGCCAGCAGCACCACAGGGGAAATGGATGAAAAACTGTTTTTT
CDR3aa: CASSTTGEMDEKLFF

j_gene: TRBJ2-7
abundance: once
v_gene: TRBV6-5
len: 15
d_gene: -
CDR3nt: TGTGCCAGCAGTTACTCACGGGGGTTCGGAGCCGAGCAGTACTTC
CDR3aa: CASSYSRGFGAEQYF

j_gene: TRBJ2-7
abundance: -
v_gene: TRBV5-1
len: 13
d_gene: -
CDR3nt: TGCGCCAGCAGCTTGGAGACAGCCTACGAGCAGTACTTC
CDR3aa: CASSLETAYEQYF

j_gene: TRBJ1-2
abundance: -
v_gene: TRBV7-9
len: 17
d_gene: -
CDR3nt: TGTGCCAGCAGCTTAAGAGGGACTTACCTCGGAGGCTATGGCTACACCTTC
CDR3aa: CASSLRGTYLGGYGYTF

j_gene: TRBJ2-3
abundance: -
v_gene: TRBV11-2
len: 15
d_gene: TRBD2
CDR3nt: TGTGCCAGCAGCTTGACAGCGGGAGGGCCAGATACGCAGTATTTT
CDR3aa: CASSLTAGGPDTQYF

j_gene: TRBJ2-1
abundance: -
v_gene: TRBV9
len: 16
d_gene: TRBD2
CDR3nt: TGTGCCAGCAGCGTAGTGGGCGGGAGGGACTCCAATGAGCAGTTCTTC
CDR3aa: CASSVVGGRDSNEQFF

j_gene: TRBJ1-5
abundance: -
v_gene: TRBV21-1
len: 17
d_gene: -
CDR3nt: TGTGCCAGCAGCAATGCGTTTCGGGGGGCAGCAAATCAGCCCCAGCATTTT
CDR3aa: CASSNAFRGAANQPQHF

j_gene: TRBJ1-2
abundance: -
v_gene: TRBV28
len: 14
d_gene: -
CDR3nt: TGTGCCAGCAGTTTCGGACAGTCCTTCTATGGCTACACCTTC
CDR3aa: CASSFGQSFYGYTF

j_gene: TRBJ2-5
abundance: -
v_gene: TRBV19
len: 13
d_gene: -
CDR3nt: TGTGCCAGTAGGGGGACATACCAAGAGACCCAGTACTTC
CDR3aa: CASRGTYQETQYF

j_gene: TRBJ1-2
abundance: -
v_gene: TRBV19
len: 13
d_gene: TRBD1
CDR3nt: TGTGCCAGTAGTACAGACAGGGGCCATGGCTACACCTTC
CDR3aa: CASSTDRGHGYTF

j_gene: TRBJ1-2
abundance: -
v_gene: TRBV6-5
len: 15
d_gene: TRBD1
CDR3nt: TGTGCCAGCAGTTACCCAACAGGGGGATTCTATGGCTACACCTTC
CDR3aa: CASSYPTGGFYGYTF

j_gene: TRBJ2-7
abundance: few
v_gene: TRBV11-2
len: 15
d_gene: -
CDR3nt: TGTGCCAGCAGCTTACATACAGACGGCTCCTACGAGCAGTACTTC
CDR3aa: CASSLHTDGSYEQYF

j_gene: TRBJ2-4
abundance: -
v_gene: TRBV5-5
len: 14
d_gene: -
CDR3nt: TGTGCCAGCAGCTCCATCGACAGCGAAAACATTCAGTACTTC
CDR3aa: CASSSIDSENIQYF

j_gene: TRBJ2-5
abundance: -
v_gene: TRBV28
len: 16
d_gene: -
CDR3nt: TGTGCCAGCAGCCCTGGTCCGTACAGGGTGAAGGGGACCCAGTACTTC
CDR3aa: CASSPGPYRVKGTQYF

j_gene: TRBJ1-5
abundance: -
v_gene: TRBV2
len: 13
d_gene: -
CDR3nt: TGTGCCAGCAGCGAGGAGACCAATCAGCCCCAGCATTTT
CDR3aa: CASSEETNQPQHF

j_gene: TRBJ2-1
abundance: -
v_gene: TRBV6-5
len: 13
d_gene: TRBD2
CDR3nt: TGTGCCAGTAGCGGGTTAGGCTACAATGAGCAGTTCTTC
CDR3aa: CASSGLGYNEQFF

j_gene: TRBJ1-1
abundance: once
v_gene: TRBV18
len: 13
d_gene: -
CDR3nt: TGTGCCAGCTCATCCGCGACAGAATCGAAAGCTTTCTTT
CDR3aa: CASSSATESKAFF

j_gene: TRBJ1-2
abundance: -
v_gene: TRBV24-1
len: 11
d_gene: -
CDR3nt: TGTGCCACCGACAAGCCATATGGCTACACCTTC
CDR3aa: CATDKPYGYTF

j_gene: TRBJ1-3
abundance: -
v_gene: TRBV3-1/TRBV3-2
len: 14
d_gene: TRBD1
CDR3nt: TGTGCCAGCAGCCAAGGACAGGGCGGAAACACCATATATTTT
CDR3aa: CASSQGQGGNTIYF

j_gene: TRBJ2-1
abundance: -
v_gene: TRBV7-9
len: 14
d_gene: TRBD2
CDR3nt: TGTGCCAGCAGGTTAGCGGGAGGGCCAAATGAGCAGTTCTTC
CDR3aa: CASRLAGGPNEQFF

j_gene: TRBJ2-7
abundance: -
v_gene: TRBV29-1
len: 13
d_gene: TRBD2
CDR3nt: TGCAGCTCAAGACTAGCGGGAGTTGATAAGCAGTACTTC
CDR3aa: CSSRLAGVDKQYF

j_gene: TRBJ2-5
abundance: -
v_gene: TRBV15
len: 14
d_gene: -
CDR3nt: TGTGCCACCTCTTACTTGGGGGCACAAGAGACCCAGTACTTC
CDR3aa: CATSYLGAQETQYF

j_gene: TRBJ1-3
abundance: -
v_gene: TRBV18
len: 16
d_gene: TRBD1
CDR3nt: TGTGCCAGCTCACCAAGAGGGGGCCGCTCTGGAAACACCATATATTTT
CDR3aa: CASSPRGGRSGNTIYF

j_gene: TRBJ2-2
abundance: -
v_gene: TRBV5-1
len: 14
d_gene: -
CDR3nt: TGCGCCAGCAGCTTGTTGGGGGAGGCCGGGGAGCTGTTTTTT
CDR3aa: CASSLLGEAGELFF

j_gene: TRBJ2-7
abundance: few
v_gene: TRBV5-1
len: 13
d_gene: -
CDR3nt: TGCGCCAGCAGCTTGTCGGGTACCTACGAGCAGTACTTC
CDR3aa: CASSLSGTYEQYF

j_gene: TRBJ2-5
abundance: -
v_gene: TRBV20-1
len: 10
d_gene: -
CDR3nt: TGCAGTGCCAGCCAAGAGACCCAGTACTTC
CDR3aa: CSASQETQYF

j_gene: TRBJ1-2
abundance: -
v_gene: TRBV24-1
len: 12
d_gene: -
CDR3nt: TGTGCCACCAGTGCTCCCGACACTGGCTACACCTTC
CDR3aa: CATSAPDTGYTF